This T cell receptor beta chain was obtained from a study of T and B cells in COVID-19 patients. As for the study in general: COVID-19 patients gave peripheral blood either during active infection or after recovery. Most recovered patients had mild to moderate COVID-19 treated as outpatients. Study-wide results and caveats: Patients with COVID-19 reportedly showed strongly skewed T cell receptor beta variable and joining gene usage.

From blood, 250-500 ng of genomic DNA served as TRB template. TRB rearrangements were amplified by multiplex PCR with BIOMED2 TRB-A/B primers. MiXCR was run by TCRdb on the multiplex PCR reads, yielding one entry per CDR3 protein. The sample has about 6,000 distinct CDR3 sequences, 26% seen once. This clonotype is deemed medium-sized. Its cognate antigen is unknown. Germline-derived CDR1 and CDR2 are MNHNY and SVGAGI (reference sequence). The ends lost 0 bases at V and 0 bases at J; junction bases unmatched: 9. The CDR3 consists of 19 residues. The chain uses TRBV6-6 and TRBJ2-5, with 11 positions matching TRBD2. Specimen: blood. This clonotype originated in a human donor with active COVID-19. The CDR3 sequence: CASSYSRKVAGGYQETQYF. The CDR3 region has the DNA TGTGCCAGCAGTTACTCGAGGAAGGTAGCGGGGGGGTACCAAGAGACCCAGTACTTC.